These 21 T cell receptor beta chains came from one sample sequenced in a study of blood T cell repertoires in COVID-19. Sequencing used immunoSEQ multiplex PCR; TCRdb keeps in-frame clones, though not all of them. In the table there are 150,000 to 200,000 clones, approximately 86% of which are singletons. The source material was peripheral blood. All receptors come from a woman older than 75 in a cohort sampled during active or convalescent COVID-19.

The rearrangement links TRBV6-2 or TRBV6-3 to TRBJ1-1; D ambiguous. CDR3 size: 14 residues. The V and J ends lost 5 bases and 4 bases respectively, with 14 bases between them. Germline values: CDR1 MNHEY, CDR2 SVGEGT. CDR3 sequence: CASSTPLEVTEAFF. Written as DNA, the CDR3 is TGTGCCAGCAGTACCCCCTTGGAGGTCACTGAAGCTTTCTTT.

The chain links TRBV27 to TRBJ2-3; no definite D call. V was shortened by 4 bases and J by 1 base, with 6 bases between the two germline ends. The CDR3 extends over 13 amino acids. The germline gives CDR1 MNHEY, CDR2 SMNVEV (reference sequence). The CDR3 is CASSSPGTDTQYF. The CDR3 DNA follows: TGTGCCAGCAGTTCGCCAGGCACAGATACGCAGTATTTT.

The CDR3 is CASSFRGQGHEQYF. DNA of the CDR3: TGCGCCAGCAGCTTCAGGGGACAGGGTCACGAGCAGTACTTC. The chain uses TRBV5-1 and TRBJ2-7, with TRBD1 matching 9 bases. This CDR3 has 14 amino acids. Germline lookup yields CDR1 SGHRS and CDR2 YFSETQ. The ends lost 2 bases at V and 5 bases at J; junction bases unmatched: 5.

V gene TRBV6-5 combines with J gene TRBJ1-1; tentatively, D is TRBD1 (5 bases). CDR1 is MNHEY and CDR2 is SVGAGI in the germline V gene. The CDR3 length is 14 residues. V was trimmed by 0 bases and J by 10 bases, leaving 15 bases between them. The CDR3 spells CASSYSSPRVRAFF. The CDR3 DNA reads as TGTGCCAGCAGTTACTCATCCCCCAGGGTAAGAGCTTTCTTT.

The chain couples TRBV2 to TRBJ2-2; the match to TRBD2 covers 7 bases. Germline V lookup: CDR1 SNHLY, CDR2 FYNNEI. This CDR3 contains 14 residues. Trimming took 4 bases from V and 4 from J; bases not matched to a gene: 3. The CDR3 nucleotides read TGTGCCAGCAGTGGGGAGGGAATCACCGGGGAGCTGTTTTTT. This encodes CASSGEGITGELFF.

The chain links TRBV18 to TRBJ1-4; tentative D call: TRBD1 (6 bases). V lost 3 bases and J 4 bases, leaving 12 bases between the germline ends. The germline V gene has CDR1 KGHSH and CDR2 LQKENI. The CDR3 runs 15 residues. CDR3 loop: CASSPAGTSNEKLFF. For the CDR3, the DNA is TGTGCCAGCTCACCGGCCGGGACAAGTAATGAAAAACTGTTTTTT.

The rearrangement uses TRBV6-1 and TRBJ2-7; tentatively, D is TRBD2 (6 bases). Germline values: CDR1 MNHNS, CDR2 SASEGT. Between the trimmed V and J ends, which lost 2 bases and 6 bases, there was a span of 14 bases. The CDR3 consists of 14 residues. The CDR3 region has the DNA TGTGCCAGCAGTGAATCGAACGGGAGAAGCGAGCAGTACGTC. Protein: CASSESNGRSEQYV.

CDR3 bases: TGTGCCAGCAGTATGACAGAAAATAGCAATCAGCCCCAGCATTTT. Its protein product is CASSMTENSNQPQHF. The rearrangement joins TRBV2 to TRBJ1-5, with D possibly TRBD1 on 5 matching bases. The germline V gene encodes CDR1 SNHLY and CDR2 FYNNEI. Deletions cut 5 bases from V and 0 bases from J, with 11 bases between. The CDR3 spans 15 residues.

The chain joins TRBV2 to TRBJ1-1; no definite D call. This CDR3 has 14 amino acids. CDR1 and CDR2 from the germline V gene are SNHLY and FYNNEI. V was shortened by 3 bases and J by 7 bases, with 15 bases between the two germline ends. CDR3 in DNA: TGTGCCAGCAGTGATCTGGCAGGCCCTATTGAAGCTTTCTTT. The encoded protein is CASSDLAGPIEAFF.

The chain combines TRBV7-2 with TRBJ2-7, with a weak D call TRBD2 (5 bases). CDR1 SGHTA and CDR2 FQGNSA come from the germline V gene. Deletions cut 3 bases from V and 3 bases from J, with 18 bases between. CDR3 size: 16 residues. CDR3 in amino acids: CASSLTRTGMGYEQYF. The CDR3 DNA reads TGTGCCAGCAGCTTGACCCGGACGGGGATGGGCTACGAGCAGTACTTC.

This clone was seen more than once but under ten times. The chain has TRBV21-1 and TRBJ2-5; TRBD1 is the table's D call and was not checked against the DNA. TRBV21-1 is labeled a pseudogene. CDR3 size: 11 residues. CDR3 loop: CGSTVRETQYF. The DNA of the CDR3 is TGTGGCTCGACAGTGAGAGAGACCCAGTACTTC.

This rearrangement joins TRBV19 to TRBJ1-2; D possibly corresponds to TRBD1 (6 bases). The CDR3 is 15 residues long. Germline loops: CDR1 LNHDA, CDR2 SQIVND (reference sequence). Trimming left V 2 bases short and J 0 bases short, with 10 bases between. The CDR3 here is CASSILTGANYGYTF. CDR3 coding DNA: TGTGCCAGTAGTATACTGACAGGAGCTAACTATGGCTACACCTTC.

The rearrangement joins TRBV2 to TRBJ1-5; 9 bases fit TRBD1. Trimming removed 5 bases from V and 5 bases from J; junction bases left unmatched: 7. The CDR3 runs to 15 residues. From germline, CDR1 is SNHLY and CDR2 FYNNEI. CDR3 region: CASSKTGGRDQPQHF. The CDR3 DNA follows: TGTGCCAGCAGTAAGACAGGGGGGAGGGATCAGCCCCAGCATTTT.

The CDR3 loop reads CASSPRGTAETQYF. The DNA of the CDR3 is TGTGCCAGCAGCCCTAGGGGGACAGCGGAGACCCAGTACTTC. This chain links TRBV3-1 (or the pseudogene TRBV3-2) with TRBJ2-5; 7 nucleotides agree with TRBD1. The junction had 7 bases not matched to a gene; V was cut back by 4 bases and J by 5 bases. CDR3 length: 14 amino acids. Germline V lookup: CDR1 LGHDT, CDR2 YNNKEL (reference sequence).

The genes are TRBV7-9 and TRBJ2-7, with unresolved D. Germline CDR1 is SEHNR and CDR2 is FQNEAQ (reference sequence). Trimming left V 8 bases short and J 3 bases short, with 20 bases between. This CDR3 spans 15 amino acids. The CDR3 region has the DNA TGTGCCAGCCCCACCCCCAACTACGACCTCTACGAGCAGTACGTC. Its translation: CASPTPNYDLYEQYV.

This chain uses TRBV20-1 with TRBJ2-7, with a possible D match to TRBD1 (5 bases). Trimming cost V 3 bases and J 6 bases, with 6 bases left between them. Germline V CDR1 and CDR2: DFQATT, SNEGSKA (reference sequence). The CDR3 has 10 residues. The CDR3 is CSASQGEQYF. CDR3 bases: TGCAGTGCTAGTCAGGGCGAGCAGTACTTC.

The V gene is TRBV27, the J gene TRBJ1-6; 8 positions match TRBD1. The junction had 2 bases not matched to a gene; V was cut back by 4 bases and J by 6 bases. Germline lookup yields CDR1 MNHEY and CDR2 SMNVEV (reference sequence). The CDR3 runs 14 residues. This CDR3 is CASSSGTGNSPLHF. CDR3 nucleotide sequence: TGTGCCAGCAGTTCGGGGACAGGTAATTCACCCCTCCACTTT.

This rearrangement joins TRBV11-2 to TRBJ2-5; TRBD2 matches 7 bases. The germline V gene encodes CDR1 SGHAT and CDR2 FQNNGV. Trimming at V came to 5 bases and at J to 5 bases, leaving 5 bases not matched to a gene. This CDR3 comprises 13 residues. The chain's CDR3 is CASSPTSRETQYF. CDR3 coding DNA: TGTGCCAGCAGCCCGACTAGCCGGGAGACCCAGTACTTC.

This chain connects TRBV2 to TRBJ1-1, with D maybe TRBD1 (6 bases). Germline CDR1 and CDR2: SNHLY and FYNNEI. The CDR3 spans 14 residues. With 5 bases removed from V and 0 bases from J, the gap between germline ends came to 10 bases. The CDR3 DNA sequence: TGTGCCAGCAGTCCGGGACAACTGAACACTGAAGCTTTCTTT. Residues: CASSPGQLNTEAFF.

The genes are TRBV10-3 and TRBJ2-5; the match to TRBD2 covers 11 bases. This CDR3 has 17 amino acids. V gave up 4 bases and J gave up 5 bases; unmatched junction bases: 12. Germline CDR1 is ENHRY and CDR2 is SYGVKD. The CDR3 reads CAISGGVAGGPVETQYF. Here the CDR3 DNA reads TGTGCCATCAGTGGAGGGGTAGCGGGAGGGCCCGTCGAGACCCAGTACTTC.

The table lists this clone with a few counts. The chain links TRBV7-9 to TRBJ2-2; 8 bases are shared with TRBD1. Losses at the gene ends were 4 bases for V and 5 bases for J; bases not matched to a gene: 6. CDR1 is SEHNR and CDR2 is FQNEAQ in the germline V gene (reference sequence). The CDR3 consists of 15 residues. Here the CDR3 DNA reads TGTGCCAGCAGCTCTAGGACAGGGTGGACCGGGGAGCTGTTTTTT. This gives the protein CASSSRTGWTGELFF.